This T cell receptor (beta chain) was identified during a study of cytomegalovirus exposure and HLA in healthy donors. This clone has just one count. The CDR3 length is 14 residues. V dropped 0 bases and J dropped 6; count of bases not matched to a gene: 5. Germline-derived CDR1 and CDR2 are GTSNPN and SVGIG (reference sequence). Vbeta (60) and Jbeta (13) primers were used in the PCR. TCRdb's copy holds only in-frame clones and misses some; the assay was immunoSEQ multiplex PCR. The repertoire holds 150,000 to 200,000 clones, roughly 75% seen once, with over 2.5% in the top ten. This sequence was found in a female donor in good health and CMV-seronegative. Sequenced input: PBMCs. This chain joins TRBV30 and TRBJ2-7; 10 positions agree with TRBD2. The CDR3 bases are TGTGCCTGGAGTGTAATAGCGGGAGGAGGCGAGCAGTACTTC. Translation: CAWSVIAGGGEQYF.